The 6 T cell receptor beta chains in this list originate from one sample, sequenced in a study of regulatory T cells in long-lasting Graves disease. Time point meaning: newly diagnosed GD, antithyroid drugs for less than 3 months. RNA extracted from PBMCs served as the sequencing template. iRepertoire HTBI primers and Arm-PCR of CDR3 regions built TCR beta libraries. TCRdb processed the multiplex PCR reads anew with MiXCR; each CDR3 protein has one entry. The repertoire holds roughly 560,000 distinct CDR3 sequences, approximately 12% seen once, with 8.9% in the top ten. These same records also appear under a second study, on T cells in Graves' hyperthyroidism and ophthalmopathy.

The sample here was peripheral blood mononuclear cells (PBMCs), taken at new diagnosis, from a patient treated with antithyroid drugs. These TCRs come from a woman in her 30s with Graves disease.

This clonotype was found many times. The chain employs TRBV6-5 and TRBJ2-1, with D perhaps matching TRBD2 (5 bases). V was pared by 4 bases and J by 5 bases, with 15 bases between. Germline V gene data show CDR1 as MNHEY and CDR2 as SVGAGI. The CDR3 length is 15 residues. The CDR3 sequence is CASSFPGGLNNEQFF. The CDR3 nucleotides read TGTGCCAGCAGTTTCCCCGGCGGGCTTAACAATGAGCAGTTCTTC.

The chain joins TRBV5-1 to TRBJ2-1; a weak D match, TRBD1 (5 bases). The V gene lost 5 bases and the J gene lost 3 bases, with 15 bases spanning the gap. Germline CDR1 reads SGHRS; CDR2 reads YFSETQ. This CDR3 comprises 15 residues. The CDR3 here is CASRPQGDSYNEQFF. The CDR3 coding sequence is TGCGCCAGCAGACCACAAGGCGACAGCTACAATGAGCAGTTCTTC.

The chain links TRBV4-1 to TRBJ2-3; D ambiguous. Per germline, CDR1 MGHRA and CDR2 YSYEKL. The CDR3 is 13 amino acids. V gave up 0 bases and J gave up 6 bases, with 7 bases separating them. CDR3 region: CASSQDAEDTQYF. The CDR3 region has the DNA TGCGCCAGCAGCCAAGACGCTGAGGATACGCAGTATTTT.

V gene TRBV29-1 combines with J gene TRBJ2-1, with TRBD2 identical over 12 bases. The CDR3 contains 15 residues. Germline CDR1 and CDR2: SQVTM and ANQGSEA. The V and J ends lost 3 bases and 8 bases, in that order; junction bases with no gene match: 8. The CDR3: CSVEITSGRYDEQFF. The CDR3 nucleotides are TGCAGCGTTGAGATTACTAGCGGGAGGTACGATGAGCAGTTCTTC.

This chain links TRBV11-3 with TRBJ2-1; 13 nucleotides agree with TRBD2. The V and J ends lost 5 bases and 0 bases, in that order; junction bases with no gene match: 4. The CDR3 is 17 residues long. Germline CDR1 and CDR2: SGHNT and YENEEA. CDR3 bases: TGTGCCAGCAGCCAAGGGACTAGCGGGACCTCCTACAATGAGCAGTTCTTC. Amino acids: CASSQGTSGTSYNEQFF.

In DNA, the CDR3 is TGTGCCTGGAGCTCCGACACGACCAATCAGCCCCAGCATTTT. Translation gives CAWSSDTTNQPQHF. The chain uses TRBV30 and TRBJ1-5, with D uncertain. The V gene's germline CDR1 is GTSNPN and CDR2 SVGIG (reference sequence). The V end was cut by 3 bases, the J end by 3 bases, with 12 bases between. There are 14 residues in the CDR3.